This entry is about one TCR beta chain. This sample is drawn from a study of blood T cell repertoires in COVID-19. Study-wide background: Samples representing acute and convalescent COVID-19 were sourced from the United States, Italy and Spain. PBMCs, B-cell-depleted T cells, or T cells provided the cDNA or gDNA that made up the material.

Original methodology: Using reference gene primer amplification, nucleated cell counts were estimated. Generated by immunoSEQ multiplex PCR, the TCRdb table keeps only in-frame clones and is missing some. D and trimming come from the DNA, and the V and J calls and clone size come from that table. The table lists 40,000 to 60,000 clones, approximately 86% of them singletons, with 5% in the top ten. Material: peripheral blood. This clonotype was sampled from a man aged 40-55 years with active COVID-19.

The CDR3 reads CSVNREGGEQYF. CDR3 sequence (DNA): TGCAGCGTTAACAGGGAGGGGGGCGAGCAGTACTTC. This chain uses TRBV29-1 with TRBJ2-7; possible D gene TRBD2, 7 bases. There are 12 residues in the CDR3. Germline CDR1 is SQVTM and CDR2 is ANQGSEA. Trimming removed 5 bases from V and 6 bases from J, with 14 bases in between.